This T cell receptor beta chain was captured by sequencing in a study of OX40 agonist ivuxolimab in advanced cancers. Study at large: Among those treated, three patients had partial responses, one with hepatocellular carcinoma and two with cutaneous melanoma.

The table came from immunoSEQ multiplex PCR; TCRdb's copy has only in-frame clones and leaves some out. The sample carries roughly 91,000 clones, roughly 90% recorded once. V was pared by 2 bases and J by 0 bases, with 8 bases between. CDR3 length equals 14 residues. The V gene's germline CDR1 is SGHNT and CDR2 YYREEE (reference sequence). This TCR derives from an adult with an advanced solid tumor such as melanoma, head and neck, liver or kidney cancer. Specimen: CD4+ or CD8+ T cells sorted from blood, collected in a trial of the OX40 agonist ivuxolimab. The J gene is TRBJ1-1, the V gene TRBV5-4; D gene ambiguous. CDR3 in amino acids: CASSLQVMNTEAFF. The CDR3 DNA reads TGTGCCAGCAGCTTACAAGTTATGAACACTGAAGCTTTCTTT. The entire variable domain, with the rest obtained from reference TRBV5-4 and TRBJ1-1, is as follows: ETGVTQSPTHLIKTRGQQVTLRCSSQSGHNTVSWYQQALGQGPQFIFQYYREEENGRGNFPPRFSGLQFPNYSSELNVNALELDDSALYLCASSLQVMNTEAFFGQGTRLTVV.